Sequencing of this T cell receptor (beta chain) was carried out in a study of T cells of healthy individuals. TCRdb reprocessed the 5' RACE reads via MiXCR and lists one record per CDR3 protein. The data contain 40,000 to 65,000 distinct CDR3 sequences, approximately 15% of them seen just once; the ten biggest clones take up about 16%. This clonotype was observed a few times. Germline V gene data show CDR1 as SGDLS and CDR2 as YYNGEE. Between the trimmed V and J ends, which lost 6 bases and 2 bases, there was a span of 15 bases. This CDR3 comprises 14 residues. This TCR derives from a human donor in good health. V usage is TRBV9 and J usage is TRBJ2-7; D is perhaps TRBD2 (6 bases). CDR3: CASTRDLLAYEQYF. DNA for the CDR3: TGTGCCAGCACCCGGGACTTACTGGCCTACGAGCAGTACTTC. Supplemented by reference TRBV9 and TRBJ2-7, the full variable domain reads DSGVTQTPKHLITATGQRVTLRCSPRSGDLSVYWYQQSLDQGLQFLIQYYNGEERAKGNILERFSAQQFPDLHSELNLSSLELGDSALYFCASTRDLLAYEQYFGPGTRLTVT.